This TCR beta chain came from a study of blood T cells in healthy people across ages. The CDR3 is made up of 13 amino acids. Study-wide findings and caveats: Long-lived donors carried more naive CD4+ cells and greater diversity than aged donors.

The use of a sample-barcoded 5' primer and a J-beta primer mix characterized a second PCR of 7 to 11 cycles. TCRdb called the 5' RACE reads again in MiXCR, with one record for every CDR3 protein. The sample records hundreds of thousands of distinct CDR3 sequences, approximately 25% being singletons. Only a few counts were recorded for this clonotype. Its antigen is unknown. These data also formed part of another study, on T cells of mothers and their children. That study reports: Each donor was one of three healthy Caucasian mothers or one of their six children.

The sequence was obtained from a boy younger than 18 in good health. The chain joins TRBV12-3 or TRBV12-4 to TRBJ2-5; 8 bases agree with TRBD2. The J call may be faulty, since TRBJ2-1 better matches the DNA end. What was sequenced was blood. The CDR3 protein is CASKPSGHNEQFF. The CDR3 nucleotides are TGTGCCAGCAAGCCTAGCGGGCACAATGAGCAGTTCTTC.